This T cell receptor (beta chain) was sequenced for a study of blood T cell repertoires in COVID-19. As for the study in general: Collection of acute and convalescent COVID-19 samples took place in the United States, Italy and Spain. Nucleic acid was either cDNA or gDNA, and it came from T cells, B-cell-depleted T cells, or PBMCs.

There are 13 residues in the CDR3. Germline V gives CDR1 SGHKS, CDR2 YYEKEE (reference sequence). V shed 5 bases and J shed 1 base, with 9 bases lying between them. In the original processing: Reference gene primer amplification gave nucleated cell count estimates. Assay: immunoSEQ multiplex PCR; the TCRdb copy retains only in-frame clones and omits some. V, J and clone size are those of that table, while D and trimming were read from the DNA. Counted here are around 81,000 clones, almost 85% occurring once; the ten biggest clones make up roughly 7.4%. Sequencing was performed on peripheral blood. This sequence originates from a human donor in a cohort sampled during active COVID-19. The V call is TRBV5-5, the J call TRBJ1-1, with D tentatively TRBD1 (6 bases). CDR3 sequence (DNA): TGTGCCAGCAGTAGACAGGAGAACACTGAAGCTTTCTTT. It specifies CASSRQENTEAFF.